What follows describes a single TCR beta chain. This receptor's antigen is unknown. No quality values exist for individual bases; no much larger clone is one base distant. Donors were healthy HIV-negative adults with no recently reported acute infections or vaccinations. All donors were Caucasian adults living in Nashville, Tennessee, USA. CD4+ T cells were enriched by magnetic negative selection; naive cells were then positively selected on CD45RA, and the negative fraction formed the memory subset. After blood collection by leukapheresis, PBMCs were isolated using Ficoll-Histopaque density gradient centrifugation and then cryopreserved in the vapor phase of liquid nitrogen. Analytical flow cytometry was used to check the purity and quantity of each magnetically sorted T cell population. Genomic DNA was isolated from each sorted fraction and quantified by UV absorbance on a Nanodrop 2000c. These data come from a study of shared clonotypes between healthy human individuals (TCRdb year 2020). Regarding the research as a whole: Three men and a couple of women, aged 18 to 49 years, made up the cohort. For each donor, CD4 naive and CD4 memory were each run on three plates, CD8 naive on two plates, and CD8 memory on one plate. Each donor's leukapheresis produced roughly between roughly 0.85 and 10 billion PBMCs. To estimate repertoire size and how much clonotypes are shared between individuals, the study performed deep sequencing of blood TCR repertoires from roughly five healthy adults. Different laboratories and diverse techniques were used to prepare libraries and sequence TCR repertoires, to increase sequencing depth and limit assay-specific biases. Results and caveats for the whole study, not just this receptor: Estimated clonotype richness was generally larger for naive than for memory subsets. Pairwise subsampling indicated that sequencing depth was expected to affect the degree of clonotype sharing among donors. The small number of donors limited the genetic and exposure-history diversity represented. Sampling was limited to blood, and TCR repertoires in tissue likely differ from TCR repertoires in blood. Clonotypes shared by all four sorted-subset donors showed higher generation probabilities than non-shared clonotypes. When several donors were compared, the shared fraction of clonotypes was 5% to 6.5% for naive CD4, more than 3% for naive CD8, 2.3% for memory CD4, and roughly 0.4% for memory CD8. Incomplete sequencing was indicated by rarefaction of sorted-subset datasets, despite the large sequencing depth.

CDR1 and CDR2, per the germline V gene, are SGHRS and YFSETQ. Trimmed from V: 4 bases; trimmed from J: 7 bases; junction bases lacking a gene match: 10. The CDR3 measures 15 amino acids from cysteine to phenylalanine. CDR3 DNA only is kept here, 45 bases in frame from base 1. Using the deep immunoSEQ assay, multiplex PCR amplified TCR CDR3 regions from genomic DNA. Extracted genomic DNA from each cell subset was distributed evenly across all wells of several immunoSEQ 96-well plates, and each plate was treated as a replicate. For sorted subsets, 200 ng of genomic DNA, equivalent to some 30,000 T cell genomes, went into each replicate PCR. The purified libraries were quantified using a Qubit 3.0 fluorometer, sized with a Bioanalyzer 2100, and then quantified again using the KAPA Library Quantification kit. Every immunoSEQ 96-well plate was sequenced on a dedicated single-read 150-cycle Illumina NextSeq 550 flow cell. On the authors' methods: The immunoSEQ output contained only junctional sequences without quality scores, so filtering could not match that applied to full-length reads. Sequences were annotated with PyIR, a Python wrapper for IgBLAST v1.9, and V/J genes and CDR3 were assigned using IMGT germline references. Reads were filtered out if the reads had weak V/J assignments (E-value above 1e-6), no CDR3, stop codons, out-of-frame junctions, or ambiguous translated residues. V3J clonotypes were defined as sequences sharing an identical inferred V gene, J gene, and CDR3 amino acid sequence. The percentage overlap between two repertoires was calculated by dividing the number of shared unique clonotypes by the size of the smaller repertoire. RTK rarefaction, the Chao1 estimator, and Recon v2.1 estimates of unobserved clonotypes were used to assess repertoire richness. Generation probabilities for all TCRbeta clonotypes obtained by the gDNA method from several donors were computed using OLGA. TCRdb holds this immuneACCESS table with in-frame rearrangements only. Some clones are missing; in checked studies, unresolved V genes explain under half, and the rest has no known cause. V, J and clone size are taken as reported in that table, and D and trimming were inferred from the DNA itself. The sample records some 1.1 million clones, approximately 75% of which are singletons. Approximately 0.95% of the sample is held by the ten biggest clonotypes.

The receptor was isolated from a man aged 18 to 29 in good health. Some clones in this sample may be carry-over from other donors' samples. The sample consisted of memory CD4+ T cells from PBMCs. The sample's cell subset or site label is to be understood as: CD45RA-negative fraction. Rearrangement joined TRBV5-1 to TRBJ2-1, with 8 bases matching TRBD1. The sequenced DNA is TGCGCCAGCAGCCCAATGACAGGGGACGGGAATGAGCAGTTCTTC. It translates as CASSPMTGDGNEQFF.